The following is a T cell receptor beta chain sequence with its context. Its antigen remains unidentified. Using immunoSEQ multiplex PCR, the repertoire was profiled, and TCRdb retains in-frame clones only, with some absent. The table has approximately 120,000 clones, 70% to 90% seen once. This record belongs to a study of T cell responses to AZD1222 COVID-19 vaccine. The study's findings and limits: Just a handful of people given AZD1222 tested seropositive at baseline. Females outnumbered males among donors, who were mostly white British; clonal diversity was possibly underestimated.

The clonotype was recovered from an adult in good health. Sequencing was performed on peripheral blood, taken on day 0 of MenACWY control vaccination.

CDR3 in DNA: TGTGCCAGCAGTTTGCCCCCGGCAGGGGTCGCTTTCTTT. Its translation is CASSLPPAGVAFF. This chain joins TRBV12-3 or TRBV12-4 and TRBJ1-1; the D gene is possibly TRBD1 (6 bases). The germline V and J ends were trimmed by 3 bases and 11 bases, with 16 bases remaining between them. This CDR3 has 13 amino acids.